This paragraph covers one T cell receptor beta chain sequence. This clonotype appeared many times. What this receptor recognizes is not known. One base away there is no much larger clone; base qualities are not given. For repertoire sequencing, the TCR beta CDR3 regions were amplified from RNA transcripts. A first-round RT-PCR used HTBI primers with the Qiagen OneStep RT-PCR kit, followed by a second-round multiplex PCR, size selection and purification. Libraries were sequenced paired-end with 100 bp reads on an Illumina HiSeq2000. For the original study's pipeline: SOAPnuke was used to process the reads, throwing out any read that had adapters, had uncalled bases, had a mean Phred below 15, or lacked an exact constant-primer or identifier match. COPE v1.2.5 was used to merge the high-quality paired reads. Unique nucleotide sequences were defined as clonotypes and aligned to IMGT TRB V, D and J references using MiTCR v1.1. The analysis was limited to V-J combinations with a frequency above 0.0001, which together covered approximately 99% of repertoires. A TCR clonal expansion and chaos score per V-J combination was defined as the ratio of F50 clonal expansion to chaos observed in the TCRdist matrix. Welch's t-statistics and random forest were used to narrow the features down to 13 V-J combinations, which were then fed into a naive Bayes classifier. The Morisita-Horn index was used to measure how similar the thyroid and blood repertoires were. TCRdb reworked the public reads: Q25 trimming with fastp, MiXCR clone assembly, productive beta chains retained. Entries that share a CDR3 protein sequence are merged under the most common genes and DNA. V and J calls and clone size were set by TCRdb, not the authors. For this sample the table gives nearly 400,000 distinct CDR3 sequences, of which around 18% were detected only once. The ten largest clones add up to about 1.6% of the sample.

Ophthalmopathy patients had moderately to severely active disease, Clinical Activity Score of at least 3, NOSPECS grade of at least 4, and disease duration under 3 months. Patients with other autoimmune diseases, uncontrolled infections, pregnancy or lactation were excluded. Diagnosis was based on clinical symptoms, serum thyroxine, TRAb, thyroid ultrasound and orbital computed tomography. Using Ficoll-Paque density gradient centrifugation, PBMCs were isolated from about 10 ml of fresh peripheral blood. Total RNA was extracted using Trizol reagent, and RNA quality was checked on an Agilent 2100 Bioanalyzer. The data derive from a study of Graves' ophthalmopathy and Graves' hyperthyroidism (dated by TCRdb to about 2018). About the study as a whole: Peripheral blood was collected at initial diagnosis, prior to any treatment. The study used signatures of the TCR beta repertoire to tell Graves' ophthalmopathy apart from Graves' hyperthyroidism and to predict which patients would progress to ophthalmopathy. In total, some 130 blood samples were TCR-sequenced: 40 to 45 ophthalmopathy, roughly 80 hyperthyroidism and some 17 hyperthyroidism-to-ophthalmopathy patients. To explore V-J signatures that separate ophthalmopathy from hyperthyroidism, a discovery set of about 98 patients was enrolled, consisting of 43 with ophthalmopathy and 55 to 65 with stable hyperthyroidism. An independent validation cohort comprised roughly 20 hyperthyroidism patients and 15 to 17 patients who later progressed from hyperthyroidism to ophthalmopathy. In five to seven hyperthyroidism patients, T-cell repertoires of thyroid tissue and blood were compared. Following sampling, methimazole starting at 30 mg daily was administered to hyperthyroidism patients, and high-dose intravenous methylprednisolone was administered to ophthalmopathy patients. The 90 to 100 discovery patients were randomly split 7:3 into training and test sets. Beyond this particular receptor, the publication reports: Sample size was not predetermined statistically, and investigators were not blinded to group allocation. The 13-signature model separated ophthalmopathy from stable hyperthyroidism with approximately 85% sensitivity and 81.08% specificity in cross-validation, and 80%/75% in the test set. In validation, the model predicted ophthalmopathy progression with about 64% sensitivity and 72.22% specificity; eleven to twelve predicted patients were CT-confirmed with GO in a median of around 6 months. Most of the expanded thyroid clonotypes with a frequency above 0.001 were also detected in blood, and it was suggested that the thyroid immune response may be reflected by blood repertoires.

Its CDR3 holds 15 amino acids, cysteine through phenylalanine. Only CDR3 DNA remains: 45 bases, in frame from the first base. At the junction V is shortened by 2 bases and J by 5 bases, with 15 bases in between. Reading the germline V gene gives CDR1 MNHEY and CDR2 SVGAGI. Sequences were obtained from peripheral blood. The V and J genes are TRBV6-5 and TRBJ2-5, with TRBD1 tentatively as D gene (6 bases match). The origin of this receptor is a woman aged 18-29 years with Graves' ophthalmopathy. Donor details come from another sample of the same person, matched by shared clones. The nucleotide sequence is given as TGTGCCAGCAGTTACAGGGCAGGGGCTGGGGAGACCCAGTACTTC. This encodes CASSYRAGAGETQYF.